This T cell receptor beta chain stems from a study of OX40 agonist ivuxolimab in advanced cancers. For the wider study: Ivuxolimab was an agonistic, fully human IgG2 monoclonal antibody directed against OX40 (CD134), a costimulatory receptor. Intravenous ivuxolimab was administered to patients every 2 weeks at six dose levels: 0.01, 0.1, 0.3, 1.5, 3 and 10 mg/kg. Of the roughly 50 dose-escalation patients, hepatocellular carcinoma was present in around 19, melanoma in approximately 15, renal cell carcinoma in 9 and head and neck cancer in 9. A male proportion of around 81% and a mean age of approximately 61 years, ranging from about 23 to 79, were recorded for the dose-escalation cohort. Prior anti-PD-1, anti-PD-L1 or anti-CTLA-4 therapy was permitted, and checkpoint inhibitors had been received by approximately 39% of dose-escalation patients. Partial responses occurred in three dose-escalation patients: two with cutaneous melanoma and one with hepatocellular carcinoma. The point of sequencing TCRbeta in the periphery was to test whether ivuxolimab changed TCR sequence diversity and drove clonal T-cell expansion. The paper describes the monotherapy dose-escalation part (N ≈ 50 patients) of the phase I trial of ivuxolimab.

Looking up the germline V gene (reference sequence) yields CDR1 LNHDA and CDR2 SQIVND. V and J lose 6 bases and 1 base, and a span of 15 bases separates them. Including the terminal cysteine and phenylalanine, the CDR3 comprises 16 residues. The entry retains the CDR3 DNA only, 48 bases that are in frame from base 1. The full study reports these points: On average, CD8+ T cells showed more expanded clones than CD4+ T cells after ivuxolimab. Low levels of normalized T-cell clonal expansion were also shown by some nonresponding patients. In the 0.1-3.0 mg/kg groups, partial responders had among the lowest normalized peripheral clonal expansion, particularly in CD8+ T cells. At doses from 0.1 to 3.0 mg/kg, clonal expansion was seen in both CD4+ and CD8+ blood T cells between baseline and week 6. Antigen specificity was not determined for the clonally expanded peripheral T cells.

On this clone itself: Its antigen specificity is not known. The record has no base qualities; no much larger clone is one base away.

The trial excluded patients who had a history of autoimmune disease or were on systemic immunosuppression. In every dose cohort, peripheral blood was drawn for TCR sequencing at baseline, cycle 4 day 1, and cycle 7 day 1. Samples came from an open-label, multicenter, first-in-human phase I dose-escalation trial of ivuxolimab. Adults with locally advanced or metastatic head and neck squamous cell, hepatocellular, melanoma or renal cell carcinoma were enrolled in the trial. Before TCR sequencing, CD4+ and CD8+ T cells were separately sorted from peripheral blood. To sequence the TCRbeta CDR3 region, genomic DNA was isolated from the sorted cells. TCRbeta CDR3 regions were sequenced using the immunoSEQ Assay. Here the immuneACCESS table is served through TCRdb, limited to in-frame sequences with V and J called. Missing clones are a known gap in these copies; in checked studies unresolved V genes cover under half, and the rest lacks a known reason. For this sample the table gives around 64,000 clones, of which 82% were detected only once. The ten largest account for 5% of the sample.

The rearranged segments are TRBV19 and TRBJ2-2; the D gene cannot be resolved reliably. Sequenced material: CD4+ or CD8+ T cells sorted from blood, taken in a trial of the OX40 agonist ivuxolimab. This clonotype was sampled from an adult with an advanced solid tumor such as melanoma, head and neck, liver or kidney cancer. In nucleotide form, the sequence is TGTGCCAGTAGGCTGACTCGGGCCGGGAACACCGGGGAGCTGTTTTTT. Protein translation: CASRLTRAGNTGELFF.